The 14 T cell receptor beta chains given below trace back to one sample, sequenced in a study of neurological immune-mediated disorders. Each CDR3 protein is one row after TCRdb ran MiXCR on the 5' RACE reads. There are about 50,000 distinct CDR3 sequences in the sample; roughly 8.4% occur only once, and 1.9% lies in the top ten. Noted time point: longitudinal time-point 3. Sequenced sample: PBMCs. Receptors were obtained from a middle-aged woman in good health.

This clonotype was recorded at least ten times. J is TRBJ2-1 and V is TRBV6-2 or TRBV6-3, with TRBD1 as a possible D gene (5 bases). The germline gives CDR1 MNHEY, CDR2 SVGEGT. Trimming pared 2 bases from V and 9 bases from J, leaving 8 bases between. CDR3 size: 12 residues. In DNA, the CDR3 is TGTGCCAGCAGTTACAGGGGCGGTGAGCAGTTCTTC. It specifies CASSYRGGEQFF.

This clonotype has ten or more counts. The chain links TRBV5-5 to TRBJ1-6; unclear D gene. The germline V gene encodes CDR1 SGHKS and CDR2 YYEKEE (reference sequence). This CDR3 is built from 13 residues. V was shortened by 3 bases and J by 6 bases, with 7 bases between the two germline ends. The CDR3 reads CASSSEGNSPLHF. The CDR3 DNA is TGTGCCAGCAGCTCGGAGGGTAATTCACCCCTCCACTTT.

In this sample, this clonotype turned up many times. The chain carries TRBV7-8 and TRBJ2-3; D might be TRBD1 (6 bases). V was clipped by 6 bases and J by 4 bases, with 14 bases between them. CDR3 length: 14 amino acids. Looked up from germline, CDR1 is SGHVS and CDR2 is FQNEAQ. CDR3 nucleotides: TGTGCCAGCAGGGCTGACAGGCGCGCAGATACGCAGTATTTT. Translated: CASRADRRADTQYF.

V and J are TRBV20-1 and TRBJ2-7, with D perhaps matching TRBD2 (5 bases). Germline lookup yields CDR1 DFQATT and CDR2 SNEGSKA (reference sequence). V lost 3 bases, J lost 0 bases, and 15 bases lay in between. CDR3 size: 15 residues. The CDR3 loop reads CSASSGSTNSYEQYF. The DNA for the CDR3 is TGCAGTGCTAGCAGCGGCAGCACTAACTCCTACGAGCAGTACTTC.

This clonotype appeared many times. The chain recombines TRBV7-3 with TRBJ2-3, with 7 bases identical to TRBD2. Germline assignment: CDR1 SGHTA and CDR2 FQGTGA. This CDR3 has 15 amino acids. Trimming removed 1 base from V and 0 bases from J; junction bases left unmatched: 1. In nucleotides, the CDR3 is TGTGCCAGCAGCTTAATGGGACTAAGCACAGATACGCAGTATTTT. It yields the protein CASSLMGLSTDTQYF.

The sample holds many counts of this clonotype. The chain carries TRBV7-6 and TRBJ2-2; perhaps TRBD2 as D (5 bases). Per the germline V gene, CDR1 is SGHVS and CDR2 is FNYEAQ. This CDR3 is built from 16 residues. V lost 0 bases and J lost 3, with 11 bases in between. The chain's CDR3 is CASSLAPGSHTGELFF. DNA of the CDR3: TGTGCCAGCAGCTTAGCGCCGGGATCGCACACCGGGGAGCTGTTTTTT.

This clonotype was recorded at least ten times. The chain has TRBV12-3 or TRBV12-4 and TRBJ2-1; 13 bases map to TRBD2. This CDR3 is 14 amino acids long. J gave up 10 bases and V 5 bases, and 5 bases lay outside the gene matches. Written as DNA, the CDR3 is TGTGCCAGCAGTACTAGCGGGAGGGCCAGGGAGCAGTTCTTC. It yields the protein CASSTSGRAREQFF.

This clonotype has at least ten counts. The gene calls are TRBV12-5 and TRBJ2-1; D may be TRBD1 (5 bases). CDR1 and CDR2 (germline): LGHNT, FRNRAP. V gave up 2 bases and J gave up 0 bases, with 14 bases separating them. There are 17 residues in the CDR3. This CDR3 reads CASGLSIRQRSYNEQFF. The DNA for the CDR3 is TGTGCTAGTGGTTTGTCAATTCGACAGCGCTCCTACAATGAGCAGTTCTTC. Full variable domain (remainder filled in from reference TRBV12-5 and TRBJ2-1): DARVTQTPRHKVTEMGQEVTMRCQPILGHNTVFWYRQTMMQGLELLAYFRNRAPLDDSGMPKDRFSAEMPDATLATLKIQPSEPRDSAVYFCASGLSIRQRSYNEQFFGPGTRLTVL.

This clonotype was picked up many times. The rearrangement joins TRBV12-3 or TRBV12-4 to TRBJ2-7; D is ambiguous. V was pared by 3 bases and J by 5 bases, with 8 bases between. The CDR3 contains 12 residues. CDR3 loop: CASSFPGNEQYF. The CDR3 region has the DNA TGTGCCAGCAGTTTTCCCGGAAACGAGCAGTACTTC.

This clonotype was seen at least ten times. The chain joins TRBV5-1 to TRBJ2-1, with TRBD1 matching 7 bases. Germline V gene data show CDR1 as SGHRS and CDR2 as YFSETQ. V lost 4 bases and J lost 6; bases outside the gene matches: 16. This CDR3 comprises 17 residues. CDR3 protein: CASSHLPLETGSNEQFF. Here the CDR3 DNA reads TGCGCCAGCAGCCACCTCCCTCTCGAGACAGGGAGCAATGAGCAGTTCTTC.

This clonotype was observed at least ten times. CDR3: CASSYSGQPLSGNTIYF. The CDR3 DNA follows: TGTGCCAGCAGTTACTCAGGACAGCCGCTCTCTGGAAACACCATATATTTT. V and J are TRBV6-5 and TRBJ1-3, with D possibly matching TRBD1 (6 bases). Per germline, CDR1 MNHEY and CDR2 SVGAGI. The CDR3 runs 17 residues. The V gene lost 0 bases and the J gene lost 0 bases, with 12 bases spanning the gap.

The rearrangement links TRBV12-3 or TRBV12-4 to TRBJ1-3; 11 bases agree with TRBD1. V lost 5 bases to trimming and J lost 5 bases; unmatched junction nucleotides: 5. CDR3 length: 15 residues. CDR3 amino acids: CASSRGQGARNTIYF. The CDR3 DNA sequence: TGTGCCAGCAGTCGCGGACAGGGGGCTCGAAACACCATATATTTT.

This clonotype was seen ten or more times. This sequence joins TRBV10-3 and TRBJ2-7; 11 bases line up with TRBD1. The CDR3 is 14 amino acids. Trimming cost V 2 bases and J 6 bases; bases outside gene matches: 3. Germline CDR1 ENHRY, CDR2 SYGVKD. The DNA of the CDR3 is TGTGCCATCAGTGAGCCGGACAGGGGGCTCGAGCAGTACTTC. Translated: CAISEPDRGLEQYF.

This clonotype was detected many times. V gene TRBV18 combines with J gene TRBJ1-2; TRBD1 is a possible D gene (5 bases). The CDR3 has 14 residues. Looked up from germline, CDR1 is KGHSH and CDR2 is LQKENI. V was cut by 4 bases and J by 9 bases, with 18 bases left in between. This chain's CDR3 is CASSRGTVDWSYTF. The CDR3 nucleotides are TGTGCCAGCTCACGCGGGACGGTCGATTGGAGCTACACCTTC.